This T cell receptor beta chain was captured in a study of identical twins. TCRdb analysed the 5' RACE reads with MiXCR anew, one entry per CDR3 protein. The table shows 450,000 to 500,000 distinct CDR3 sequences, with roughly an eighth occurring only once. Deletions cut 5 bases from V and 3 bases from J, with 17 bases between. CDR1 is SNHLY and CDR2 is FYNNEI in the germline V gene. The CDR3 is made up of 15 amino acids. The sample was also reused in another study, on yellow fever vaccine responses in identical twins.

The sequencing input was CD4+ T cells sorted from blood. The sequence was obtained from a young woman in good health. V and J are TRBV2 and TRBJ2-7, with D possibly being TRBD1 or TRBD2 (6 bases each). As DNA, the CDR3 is TGTGCCAGCAGTCGCGCAGGGGTCGGGGGCTACGAGCAGTACTTC. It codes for CASSRAGVGGYEQYF.